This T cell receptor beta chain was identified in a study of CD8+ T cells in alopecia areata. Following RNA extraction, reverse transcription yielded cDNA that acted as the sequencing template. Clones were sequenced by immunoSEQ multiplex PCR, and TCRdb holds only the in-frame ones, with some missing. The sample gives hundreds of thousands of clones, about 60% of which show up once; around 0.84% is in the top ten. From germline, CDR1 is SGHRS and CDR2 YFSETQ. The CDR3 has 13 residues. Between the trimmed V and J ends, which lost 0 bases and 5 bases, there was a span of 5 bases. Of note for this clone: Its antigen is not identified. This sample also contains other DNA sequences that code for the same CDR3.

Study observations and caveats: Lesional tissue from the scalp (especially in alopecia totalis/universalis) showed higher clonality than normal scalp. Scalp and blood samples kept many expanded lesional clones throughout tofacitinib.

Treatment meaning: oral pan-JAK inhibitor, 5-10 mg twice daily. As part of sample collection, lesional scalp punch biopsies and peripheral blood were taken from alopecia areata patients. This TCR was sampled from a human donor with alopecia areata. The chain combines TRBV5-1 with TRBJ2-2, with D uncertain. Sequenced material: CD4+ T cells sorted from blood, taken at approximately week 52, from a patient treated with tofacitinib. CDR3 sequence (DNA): TGCGCCAGCAGCTTGGGGTCGACCGGGGAGCTGTTTTTT. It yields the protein CASSLGSTGELFF.